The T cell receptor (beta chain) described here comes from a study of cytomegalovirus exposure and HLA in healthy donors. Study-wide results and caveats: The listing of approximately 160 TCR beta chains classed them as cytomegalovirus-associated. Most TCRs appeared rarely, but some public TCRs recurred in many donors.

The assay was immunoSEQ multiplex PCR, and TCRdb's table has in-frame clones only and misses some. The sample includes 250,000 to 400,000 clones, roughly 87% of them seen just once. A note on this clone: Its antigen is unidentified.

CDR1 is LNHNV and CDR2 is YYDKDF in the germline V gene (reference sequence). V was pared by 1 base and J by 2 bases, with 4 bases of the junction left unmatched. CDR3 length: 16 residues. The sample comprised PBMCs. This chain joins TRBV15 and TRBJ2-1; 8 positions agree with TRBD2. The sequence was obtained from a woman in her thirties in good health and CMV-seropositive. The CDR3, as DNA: TGTGCCACCAGCAGAGTTCGGGAGGGGGCCTACAATGAGCAGTTCTTC. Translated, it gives CATSRVREGAYNEQFF.